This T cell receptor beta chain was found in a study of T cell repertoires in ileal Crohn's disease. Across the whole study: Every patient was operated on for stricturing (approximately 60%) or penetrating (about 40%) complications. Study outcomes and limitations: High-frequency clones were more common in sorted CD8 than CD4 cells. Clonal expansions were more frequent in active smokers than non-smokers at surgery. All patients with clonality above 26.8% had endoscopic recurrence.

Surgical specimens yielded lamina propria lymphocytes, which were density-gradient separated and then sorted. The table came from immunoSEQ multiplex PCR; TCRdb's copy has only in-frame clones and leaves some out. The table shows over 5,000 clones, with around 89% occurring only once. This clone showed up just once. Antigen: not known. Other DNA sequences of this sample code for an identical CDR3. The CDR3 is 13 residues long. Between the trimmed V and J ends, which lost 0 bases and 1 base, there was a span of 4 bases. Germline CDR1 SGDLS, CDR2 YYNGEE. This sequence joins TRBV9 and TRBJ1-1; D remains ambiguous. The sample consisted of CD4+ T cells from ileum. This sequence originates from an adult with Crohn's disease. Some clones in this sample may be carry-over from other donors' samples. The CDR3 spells CASSVGRNTEAFF. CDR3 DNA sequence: TGTGCCAGCAGCGTAGGTAGGAACACTGAAGCTTTCTTT.